This record concerns one TCR beta chain sequence. Its antigen remains undetermined. One base away there is no much larger clone; base qualities are not given. Reading from cysteine to phenylalanine, the CDR3 counts 14 amino acids. The sequence is cut down to CDR3 DNA, 42 bases in frame from base 1. A distance of 17 bases separates the germline ends of V and J, which lose 7 bases and 5 bases respectively. From the germline V gene, CDR1 is SNHLY and CDR2 is FYNNEI. The method was 5' RACE. The reads were generated on an Illumina HiSeq 2500. A second PCR of roughly 6 to 12 cycles was run with a J-beta primer mix and a sample-barcoded 5' primer. Each TCR beta cDNA molecule received a unique molecular identifier from a template-switch 5' adaptor carrying 12 random nucleotides. At least 3 million CDR3-containing paired-end reads were obtained from each sample. First-strand cDNA was synthesized from all RNA with the Mint cDNA synthesis kit, primed by a TRBC-specific oligonucleotide. Following uracil-DNA glycosylase treatment, a first 18-cycle PCR with universal primers M1SS and BC2_uni_R was performed on all cDNA. Turning to the authors' computational methods: Each sample was normalized by randomly selecting 1 million high-quality reads, each carrying a distinct molecular identifier. Reads sharing molecular identifiers were discarded rather than binned into consensus sequences. MiTCR, with a Q25 quality threshold and the strictest error-elimination algorithm, was used for CDR3 identification, clonotype clustering and error correction. A nonparametric unseen species model using Euler transformation provided a lower-bound estimate of total TCR beta diversity. TCRdb took the public reads, trimmed them with fastp at Q25, ran MiXCR for clone calling and kept in-frame beta chains. CDR3 protein sequences are deduplicated, and each keeps its most common genes and DNA. None of the V and J calls come from the authors' own analysis; TCRdb made them. This sample lists about a million distinct CDR3 sequences; roughly 50% were detected once. The top ten clones comprise roughly a fifth of the sample.

This entry comes from a study of blood T cells in healthy people across ages (dated by TCRdb to 2015 to 2017). General notes on the study: In model experiments, template switching captured about one uniquely barcoded TCR beta cDNA molecule for every two T cells. Using deep sequencing normalized with unique cDNA molecular identifiers, the study measured how TCR beta repertoire diversity changes with age. Four age groups were formed from the donors: young (average 16 years), middle-aged (approximately 40), aged (about 62) and long-lived (around 80). To avoid experimental bias, donors of different ages were spread randomly across the sequencing lanes. For two donors (one aged 18 to 30 and one aged 80 or older), the study analyzed two additional independent replicas of 1 million unique cDNA reads from the same blood draw. Study-wide findings and limitations: Compared with the aged group, the long-lived group had more naive CD4+ T cells, fewer expanded clones and increased TCR diversity, a pattern suggesting age selection. Estimates of total diversity based on one million sequenced T cells were considered lower bounds and underestimates. The CMV infection status of donors was not known, potentially confounding age-related changes in expanded clonotypes. As age increased, observed TCR beta diversity per million T cells dropped in a roughly linear way, and a significant reduction was already evident by age roughly 36. Bulk unsorted PBMC profiling prevented conclusive comparison of naive and antigen-experienced compartments. The percentage of naive T cells measured by flow cytometry correlated strongly with observed TCR beta diversity.

Donors were a few dozen systemically healthy Caucasian individuals from Russia aged roughly 6 to 90 years. About 10 milliliters of peripheral blood were collected from each donor into EDTA-treated Vacutainer tubes. PBMCs were isolated by Ficoll-Paque density-gradient centrifugation, with at least 6 million obtained per sample. Total RNA, at least 6 micrograms per sample, was extracted from PBMCs with Trizol reagent. The percentages of naive CD45RAhigh/CD27high T cells were determined by flow cytometry on a PBMC aliquot from every donor. Recombination joined TRBV2 with TRBJ1-1, with TRBD1 as a weak D call on 5 bases. The receptor was isolated from a woman in her sixties in good health. The source material was blood. CDR3 loop: CASTARAGYTEAFF. The sequenced DNA is TGTGCCAGCACTGCCCGGGCAGGGTATACTGAAGCTTTCTTT.